The 30 T cell receptor beta chains below were found in one sample sequenced in a study of OX40 agonist ivuxolimab in advanced cancers. The method was immunoSEQ multiplex PCR; TCRdb's version includes in-frame clones alone and lacks a portion of them. The profile shows 20,000 to 30,000 clones, 76% of them singletons. Sample: CD4+ or CD8+ T cells sorted from blood, taken in a trial of the OX40 agonist ivuxolimab. These receptor sequences come from an adult with an advanced solid tumor such as melanoma, head and neck, liver or kidney cancer.

The gene calls are TRBV15 and TRBJ2-3; TRBD2 aligns across 7 bases. V gave up 3 bases and J gave up 7 bases; unmatched junction bases: 13. The CDR3 runs to 16 residues. Germline V gene lookup returns CDR1 LNHNV and CDR2 YYDKDF (reference sequence). The CDR3 reads CATSRGREPGKYTQYF. The CDR3 DNA reads as TGTGCCACCAGCAGGGGGAGGGAACCGGGAAAATATACGCAGTATTTT.

This chain uses TRBV2 with TRBJ2-5; D is uncertain. The CDR3 covers 13 residues. The V gene's germline CDR1 is SNHLY and CDR2 FYNNEI. Trimming left V 1 base short and J 4 bases short, with 7 bases between. CDR3 DNA: TGTGCCAGCAGTGAAGGGGGTCCAGAGACCCAGTACTTC. Amino acids: CASSEGGPETQYF.

The J gene is TRBJ2-1, the V gene TRBV7-2, with TRBD2 identical over 9 bases. CDR3 length equals 16 residues. The V and J ends lost 3 bases and 4 bases, in that order; junction bases with no gene match: 7. Germline CDR1 reads SGHTA; CDR2 reads FQGNSA. CDR3 protein: CASSFGGGAGYNEQFF. Here the CDR3 DNA reads TGTGCCAGCAGCTTTGGCGGGGGGGCCGGTTACAATGAGCAGTTCTTC.

The V and J genes are TRBV30 and TRBJ1-2; D may be TRBD1 (6 bases). The germline V gene has CDR1 GTSNPN and CDR2 SVGIG (reference sequence). With 0 bases removed from V and 6 bases from J, the gap between germline ends came to 17 bases. The CDR3 covers 15 residues. CDR3 nucleotide sequence: TGTGCCTGGAGTGTATACATCCAGGGGTTTGATGGCTACACCTTC. Encoded protein: CAWSVYIQGFDGYTF.

In its sample, this clone was seen a few times. The rearrangement joins TRBV27 to TRBJ2-7, with D unclear. The CDR3 is 13 residues long. The germline V and J ends were trimmed by 4 bases and 0 bases, with 7 bases remaining between them. Germline V lookup: CDR1 MNHEY, CDR2 SMNVEV (reference sequence). In nucleotides, the CDR3 is TGTGCCAGCAGTTCTACATACTCCTACGAGCAGTACTTC. Its translation is CASSSTYSYEQYF.

The chain is built from TRBV29-1 and TRBJ1-1; D call uncertain. V was trimmed by 0 bases and J by 1 base, leaving 6 bases between them. CDR3 size: 13 residues. Germline assignment: CDR1 SQVTM and CDR2 ANQGSEA. The DNA for the CDR3 is TGCAGCGTTGAAGACAGTAAGAACACTGAAGCTTTCTTT. It specifies CSVEDSKNTEAFF.

The J gene is TRBJ2-1, the V gene TRBV13; 14 positions match TRBD2. The germline gives CDR1 PRHDT, CDR2 FYEKMQ (reference sequence). This CDR3 spans 18 amino acids. Trimming at V came to 6 bases and at J to 1 base, leaving 8 bases not matched to a gene. The CDR3, as DNA: TGTGCCAGCAGAGAGGGACTAGCGGGGGACGGGTCCTACAATGAGCAGTTCTTC. Translating it yields CASREGLAGDGSYNEQFF.

The chain links TRBV2 to TRBJ2-1; 9 positions match TRBD1. The germline CDR1 and CDR2 sequences are SNHLY and FYNNEI. The V segment lost 10 bases and the J segment 4 bases; nucleotides outside the gene matches: 14. CDR3 size: 16 residues. The DNA of the CDR3 is TGTGCCACCATTCGACGGGGGACAGGGATATACAATGAGCAGTTCTTC. Translated, it gives CATIRRGTGIYNEQFF.

V gene TRBV18 combines with J gene TRBJ2-7; TRBD2 might be the D (6 bases). The CDR3 is 13 amino acids. The V gene lost 3 bases and the J gene lost 4 bases, with 10 bases spanning the gap. Germline CDR1 is KGHSH and CDR2 is LQKENI. Written as DNA, the CDR3 is TGTGCCAGCTCACCGGCGGGGTTTTACGAGCAGTACTTC. Its translation is CASSPAGFYEQYF.

The chain is built from TRBV28 and TRBJ1-4; 9 nucleotides align to TRBD1. V lost 7 bases to trimming and J lost 7 bases; unmatched junction nucleotides: 1. This CDR3 is 12 amino acids long. Germline-derived CDR1 and CDR2 are MDHEN and SYDVKM. CDR3 sequence (DNA): TGTGCCAGCAACAGGGGGCGTGAAAAACTGTTTTTT. Protein product: CASNRGREKLFF.

The chain links TRBV7-9 to TRBJ2-5, with 11 bases lining up with TRBD2. Unmatched junction bases numbered 6, after V lost 5 bases and J lost 4 bases. The CDR3 sequence is 15 residues long. Looked up from germline, CDR1 is SEHNR and CDR2 is FQNEAQ (reference sequence). The CDR3 DNA reads as TGTGCCAGCAGCCGATTAGCGGGGGGGCCAGAGACCCAGTACTTC. Protein product: CASSRLAGGPETQYF.

The chain links TRBV4-2 to TRBJ1-2, with TRBD1 matching 9 bases. The CDR3 loop spans 17 amino acids. V lost 4 bases, J lost 5 bases, and 14 bases stayed unmatched. Per the germline V gene, CDR1 is LGHNA and CDR2 is YNFKEQ. The DNA of the CDR3 is TGTGCCAGCAGCCCAGTCCAAGGACAGGGGCGAGGATATGGCTACACCTTC. It specifies CASSPVQGQGRGYGYTF.

V usage is TRBV2 and J usage is TRBJ1-5, with D hard to call. This CDR3 is built from 12 residues. Trimming shortened V by 3 bases and J by 6 bases, and 6 bases separated the two germline ends. CDR1 is SNHLY, CDR2 FYNNEI, per germline. CDR3 DNA: TGTGCCAGCAGTGAGGGCTTTCAGCCCCAGCATTTT. It codes for CASSEGFQPQHF.

The chain joins TRBV2 to TRBJ1-2; D is unresolved. This CDR3 has 18 residues. V was pared by 3 bases and J by 4 bases, with 24 bases between. From germline, CDR1 is SNHLY and CDR2 FYNNEI. The CDR3 DNA is TGTGCCAGCAGTGACTTTACCCAATCCCGGTTCAGAAGCTATGGCTACACCTTC. This gives the protein CASSDFTQSRFRSYGYTF. The full variable domain, completed using reference TRBV2 and TRBJ1-2, is EPEVTQTPSHQVTQMGQEVILRCVPISNHLYFYWYRQILGQKVEFLVSFYNNEISEKSEIFDDQFSVERPDGSNFTLKIRSTKLEDSAMYFCASSDFTQSRFRSYGYTFGSGTRLTVV.

This clone occurred a few times. The J gene is TRBJ1-3, the V gene TRBV21-1. TRBV21-1 is flagged as a pseudogene. The CDR3 has 18 amino acids. In DNA form, the CDR3 reads TGTGCCAGCAGCAAAGTATGCGGCCAGGGAGCTTCTGGAAACACCATATATTTT. Protein: CASSKVCGQGASGNTIYF.

The rearrangement links TRBV7-9 to TRBJ1-6; weak D call: TRBD1 (5 bases). V was trimmed by 2 bases and J by 10 bases, leaving 9 bases between them. Germline CDR1 reads SEHNR; CDR2 reads FQNEAQ (reference sequence). The CDR3 covers 13 residues. CDR3 in DNA: TGTGCCAGCAGCTTAACGGGGGAATCACCCCTCCACTTT. Residues: CASSLTGESPLHF.

In its sample, this clone was seen once. V and J are TRBV9 and TRBJ1-2; maybe TRBD1 (6 bases). The CDR3 is made up of 15 amino acids. CDR1 and CDR2 from the germline V gene are SGDLS and YYNGEE. V lost 4 bases and J 4 bases, leaving 17 bases between the germline ends. The CDR3 coding sequence is TGTGCCAGCAGCCTGACCGGGGGCGCCGGCTATGGCTACACCTTC. The encoded protein is CASSLTGGAGYGYTF.

The chain recombines TRBV7-2 with TRBJ2-7; D not certain. CDR1 is SGHTA and CDR2 is FQGNSA in the germline V gene. The CDR3 spans 13 residues. V was clipped by 3 bases and J by 4 bases, with 10 bases between them. In DNA form, the CDR3 reads TGTGCCAGCAGCTTTCCACCGATGTACGAGCAGTACTTC. Translated, it gives CASSFPPMYEQYF.

This clone occurred a few times. This chain uses TRBV4-3 with TRBJ1-6; weak D call: TRBD1 (5 bases). With 0 bases removed from V and 10 bases from J, the gap between germline ends came to 13 bases. The CDR3 length is 15 residues. Germline V CDR1 and CDR2: LGHNA, YSLEER. The CDR3 loop is CASSQESPDKSPLHF. The CDR3 DNA reads as TGCGCCAGCAGCCAAGAATCGCCGGACAAATCACCCCTCCACTTT.

A single count supports this clone. The V gene is TRBV19, the J gene TRBJ2-3; a weak D match, TRBD1 (7 bases). Trimming cost V 6 bases and J 5 bases, with 12 bases left between them. Germline V gene sequence: CDR1 LNHDA, CDR2 SQIVND (reference sequence). The CDR3 runs 13 residues. Written as DNA, the CDR3 is TGTGCCAGTAGGGAGGGGGCGAGAGATACGCAGTATTTT. This translates into CASREGARDTQYF.

This clone was counted a single time. The chain uses TRBV29-1 and TRBJ1-1, with unresolved D. Between the trimmed V and J ends, which lost 7 bases and 5 bases, there was a span of 14 bases. The germline CDR1 and CDR2 sequences are SQVTM and ANQGSEA. This CDR3 is built from 12 residues. As DNA, the CDR3 is TGCAGCGGCGGCCAGGCGTTGACTGAAGCTTTCTTT. Translation gives CSGGQALTEAFF.

Concerning this clone itself: A read error may produce the germline difference seen at one junction end. The chain carries TRBV11-2 and TRBJ1-1; TRBD1 agrees at 7 bases. The CDR3 extends over 13 amino acids. Germline CDR1 reads SGHAT; CDR2 reads FQNNGV. CDR3 DNA sequence: TGTGCCAGCAGCCTAGAATACAGGGGATTGGCTTTCTTT. The encoded protein is CASSLEYRGLAFF.

The chain recombines TRBV10-3 with TRBJ2-2; 9 bases are a match to TRBD1. Unmatched junction bases numbered 8, after V lost 5 bases and J lost 7 bases. The germline V gene encodes CDR1 ENHRY and CDR2 SYGVKD. This CDR3 has 15 amino acids. The CDR3 loop is CAISPRTGVFGELFF. The CDR3 nucleotides are TGTGCCATCAGTCCAAGGACAGGGGTCTTCGGGGAGCTGTTTTTT.

This rearrangement joins TRBV4-3 to TRBJ1-5; D gene uncertain. CDR3 length equals 17 residues. Germline-derived CDR1 and CDR2 are LGHNA and YSLEER. The germline V and J ends were trimmed by 0 bases and 2 bases, with 14 bases remaining between them. The CDR3 DNA reads TGCGCCAGCAGCCAAGATCTGCAGTCCCTCGGCAATCAGCCCCAGCATTTT. Translation gives CASSQDLQSLGNQPQHF.

The gene calls are TRBV27 and TRBJ2-7, with 7 bases identical to TRBD1. This CDR3 is 15 amino acids long. V shed 6 bases, J shed 5 bases, and the junction held 13 bases outside the gene matches. Per germline, CDR1 MNHEY and CDR2 SMNVEV (reference sequence). The CDR3 spells CASSRSEQGSNEQYF. In DNA, the CDR3 is TGTGCCAGCAGCCGCTCGGAACAGGGGTCCAACGAGCAGTACTTC.

The chain employs TRBV6-1 and TRBJ1-5, with no clear D. The CDR3 is made up of 15 amino acids. Trimming cost V 0 bases and J 0 bases, with 6 bases left between them. The germline V gene has CDR1 MNHNS and CDR2 SASEGT. The CDR3 DNA is TGTGCCAGCAGTGAAGCGCAACGTAGCAATCAGCCCCAGCATTTT. Its translation is CASSEAQRSNQPQHF.

This clone was counted between two and nine times. V and J are TRBV6-1 and TRBJ1-1; a weak D match, TRBD1 (6 bases). Germline V gene sequence: CDR1 MNHNS, CDR2 SASEGT. Deletions cut 5 bases from V and 1 base from J, with 11 bases between. This CDR3 is built from 14 residues. The CDR3 is CASSKRTANTEAFF. The CDR3 DNA sequence: TGTGCCAGCAGTAAAAGGACAGCGAACACTGAAGCTTTCTTT.

The chain has TRBV10-2 and TRBJ2-3, with D perhaps TRBD1 (5 bases). This CDR3 is built from 15 residues. From germline, CDR1 is WSHSY and CDR2 SAAADI. V dropped 0 bases and J dropped 2 bases, with 9 bases sitting between them. For the CDR3, the DNA is TGCGCCAGCAGTGAGTCGGCCAGGGCCACAGATACGCAGTATTTT. Translated: CASSESARATDTQYF.

The chain employs TRBV5-1 and TRBJ1-2, with D tentatively TRBD1 (5 bases). V lost 6 bases and J lost 5, with 20 bases in between. Germline CDR1 is SGHRS and CDR2 is YFSETQ. CDR3 size: 15 residues. The DNA for the CDR3 is TGCGCCAGCAAATTGACTCCGACAGCCAATTATGGCTACACCTTC. Amino acids: CASKLTPTANYGYTF.

This clone was counted a single time. The chain couples TRBV5-6 to TRBJ1-5; 10 positions match TRBD1. J lost 6 bases, V lost 0 bases, and 6 bases had no gene match. This CDR3 contains 16 residues. Germline V lookup: CDR1 SGHDT, CDR2 YYEEEE. The chain's CDR3 is CASSLGGTGEVQPQHF. The CDR3 DNA is TGTGCCAGCAGCTTGGGAGGGACAGGGGAGGTTCAGCCCCAGCATTTT.